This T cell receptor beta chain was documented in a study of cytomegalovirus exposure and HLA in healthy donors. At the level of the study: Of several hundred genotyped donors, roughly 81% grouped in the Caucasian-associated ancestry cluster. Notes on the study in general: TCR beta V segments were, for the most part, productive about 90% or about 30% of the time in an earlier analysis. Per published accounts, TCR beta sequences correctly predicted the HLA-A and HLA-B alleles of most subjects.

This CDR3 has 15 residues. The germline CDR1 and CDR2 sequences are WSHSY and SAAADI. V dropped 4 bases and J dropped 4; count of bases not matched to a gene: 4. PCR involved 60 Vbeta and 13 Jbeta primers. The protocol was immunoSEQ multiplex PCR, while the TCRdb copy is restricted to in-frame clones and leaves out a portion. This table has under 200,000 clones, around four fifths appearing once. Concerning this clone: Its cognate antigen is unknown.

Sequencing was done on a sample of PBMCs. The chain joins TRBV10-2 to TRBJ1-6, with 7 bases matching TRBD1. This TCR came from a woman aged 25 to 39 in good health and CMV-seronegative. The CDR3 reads CASSVGDRYNSPLHF. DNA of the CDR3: TGCGCCAGCAGTGTAGGGGACAGATATAATTCACCCCTCCACTTT.